This paragraph reports one T cell receptor (beta chain). The sample originates from a study of T cell changes during pregnancy in multiple sclerosis. With 4 bases clipped from V and 0 bases from J, the junction kept 5 bases outside the gene matches. Germline V gene sequence: CDR1 SGHTA, CDR2 FQGNSA. The CDR3 contains 16 residues. The table came from immunoSEQ multiplex PCR; TCRdb's copy has only in-frame clones and leaves some out. The sample has about 75,000 clones; approximately 95% are singletons. Source: CD4+ T cells from peripheral blood mononuclear cells, taken after pregnancy. This clonotype was obtained from a female donor with multiple sclerosis, enrolled in a pregnancy study. The rearrangement links TRBV7-2 to TRBJ2-1; 8 bases map to TRBD2. This CDR3 is CASSSSGGSSYNEQFF. CDR3 bases: TGTGCCAGCAGCTCGAGCGGGGGCAGCTCCTACAATGAGCAGTTCTTC.